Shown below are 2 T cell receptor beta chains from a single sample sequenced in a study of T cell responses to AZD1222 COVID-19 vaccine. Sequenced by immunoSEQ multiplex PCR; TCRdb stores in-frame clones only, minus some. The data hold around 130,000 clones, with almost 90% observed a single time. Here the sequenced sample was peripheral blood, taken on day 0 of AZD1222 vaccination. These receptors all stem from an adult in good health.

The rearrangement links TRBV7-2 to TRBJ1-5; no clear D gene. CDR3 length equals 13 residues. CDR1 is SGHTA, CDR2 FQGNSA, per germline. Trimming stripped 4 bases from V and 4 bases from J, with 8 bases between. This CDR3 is CASSSRPNQPQHF. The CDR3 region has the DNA TGTGCCAGCAGCTCGAGGCCTAATCAGCCCCAGCATTTT.

CDR3 loop: CASSAPWHRGNTEAFF. CDR3 coding DNA: TGTGCCAGCAGCGCACCCTGGCACAGGGGTAACACTGAAGCTTTCTTT. J is TRBJ1-1 and V is TRBV7-2; 7 bases fit TRBD1. The CDR3 loop spans 16 amino acids. Germline lookup yields CDR1 SGHTA and CDR2 FQGNSA. Trimming took 5 bases from V and 2 from J; bases not matched to a gene: 11. Full variable domain (remainder filled in from reference TRBV7-2 and TRBJ1-1): GAGVSQSPSNKVTEKGKDVELRCDPISGHTALYWYRQSLGQGLEFLIYFQGNSAPDKSGLPSDRFSAERTGGSVSTLTIQRTQQEDSAVYLCASSAPWHRGNTEAFFGQGTRLTVV.